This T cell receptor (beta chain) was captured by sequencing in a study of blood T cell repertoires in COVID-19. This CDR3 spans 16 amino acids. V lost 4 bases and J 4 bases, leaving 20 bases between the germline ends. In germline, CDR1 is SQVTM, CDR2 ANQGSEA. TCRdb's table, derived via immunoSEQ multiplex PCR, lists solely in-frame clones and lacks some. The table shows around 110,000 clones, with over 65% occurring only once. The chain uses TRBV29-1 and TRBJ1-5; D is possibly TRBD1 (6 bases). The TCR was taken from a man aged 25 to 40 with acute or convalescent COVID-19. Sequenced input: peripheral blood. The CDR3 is CSVVDRRAWFNQPQHF. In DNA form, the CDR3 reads TGCAGCGTTGTTGACAGGCGGGCTTGGTTTAATCAGCCCCAGCATTTT.